A selection of T cell receptor beta chains follows, all from one sample in a study of blood T cells in healthy people across ages. TCRdb analysed the 5' RACE reads with MiXCR anew, one entry per CDR3 protein. The repertoire holds some 690,000 distinct CDR3 sequences, over 20% seen once, with 22% in the top ten. The sequencing input was blood. These receptors all come from a man between 65 and 85 years old in good health. Both conserved end residues are trimmed from each CDR3. Only some rows state a clone size, as once, few, many or a class for expanded clones.

>.|TRBV20-1|TRBJ2-1
SARDVSGGSSYNEQF
>few|TRBV12-3/TRBV12-4|TRBJ2-3
ASSLDLHTQY
>few|TRBV5-1|TRBJ1-4
ASSQVVGNEKLF
>few|TRBV29-1|TRBJ2-1
SVDAGLPQF
>.|TRBV20-1|TRBJ2-5
SASGVPETQY
>.|TRBV28|TRBJ1-5
ASISSNQPQH
>.|TRBV6-2/TRBV6-3|.
ASSWIQRTGGNEQF
>.|TRBV15|TRBJ2-1
ATSLSGTGFNEQF
>.|TRBV4-1|TRBJ1-4
ASSQEGWGANEKLF
>.|TRBV29-1|TRBJ1-1
SGGQGRTEAF
>.|TRBV2|TRBJ1-2
ASSDLGQVYGYT
>many|TRBV20-1|TRBJ2-3
SAQRGESGHTQY
>few|TRBV5-1|.
ASSHGGDYEQY
>.|TRBV11-3|.
ASSVLAGVNEQF
>.|TRBV6-5|TRBJ1-1
ASSYWTELNTEAF
>.|TRBV11-2|TRBJ2-1
ASSTLSGGYNEQF
>few|TRBV18|TRBJ2-5
ASSPAEGETQY
>.|TRBV7-2|TRBJ1-5
ASSLSWGGNQPQH
>.|TRBV6-5|TRBJ2-3
ASSYSSGRPGTQY
>.|TRBV21-1|TRBJ1-1
ASSGGTAPHEAF
>few|TRBV10-3|TRBJ1-5
AISSVGDPSNQPQH
>few|TRBV19|TRBJ1-2
ASQTTDRATYGYT
>.|TRBV7-2|TRBJ1-3
ATSGQLSGSTIY
>.|TRBV13|TRBJ2-7
ASSSKGQPIHNYEQY
>few|TRBV9|TRBJ2-5
ASSALWGAGETQY
>.|TRBV12-3/TRBV12-4|TRBJ2-3
ASQPGGAIIPPTDTQY
>.|TRBV5-1|TRBJ2-1
ASSLQGARDEQF
>.|TRBV19|TRBJ1-1
ASSLQGVLTEAF
>.|TRBV11-2|TRBJ1-2
ASSPRQGAGYGYT
>once|TRBV20-1|TRBJ1-1
SASIKGTEAF
>.|TRBV29-1|TRBJ1-1
SVRQGPNTEAF
>few|TRBV28|TRBJ2-7
ASSRMISYEQY
>few|TRBV12-3/TRBV12-4|TRBJ1-1
ANRSQNTEAF
>few|TRBV25-1|TRBJ2-1
ASSERLAGVHEQF
>.|TRBV6-5|TRBJ2-3
ASSYGAPTSGTDTQY
>.|TRBV6-5|.
ASSSGLAKTQY
>few|TRBV12-3/TRBV12-4|TRBJ1-2
ASTVSGGAHGYT
>few|TRBV10-3|TRBJ1-1
AITGQGLNTEAF
>few|TRBV18|.
ASSPGLAGHYEQY
>.|TRBV7-2|TRBJ2-5
ASSLGGLEQETQY
>few|TRBV15|TRBJ2-4
ATSRDYGEAKNIQY